One sample yielded the 25 T cell receptor beta chains listed below, sequenced in a study of preoperative IRX-2 immunotherapy in early breast cancer. Profiling relied on immunoSEQ multiplex PCR, and the TCRdb table lists in-frame clones only, not all of them. The sample has about 45,000 clones; about 72% are singletons. Specified treatment: preoperative locoregional IRX-2 cytokine immunotherapy. Sample: tumor tissue, taken after IRX-2 immunotherapy. Receptors originate from a human donor with breast cancer.

This clone was recorded a few times. The chain has TRBV19 and TRBJ2-6; possible D gene TRBD1, 5 bases. This CDR3 has 15 amino acids. V was trimmed by 5 bases and J by 2 bases, leaving 10 bases between them. Germline V gene data show CDR1 as LNHDA and CDR2 as SQIVND (reference sequence). CDR3 DNA: TGTGCCAGTAGTCCCCAGGGTCCTGGGGCCAACGTCCTGACTTTC. Its protein is CASSPQGPGANVLTF.

The chain couples TRBV19 to TRBJ1-2, with 9 bases that match TRBD1. V shed 4 bases and J 3 bases; nucleotides not matched to a gene: 3. Germline V gene lookup returns CDR1 LNHDA and CDR2 SQIVND (reference sequence). There are 14 residues in the CDR3. The DNA for the CDR3 is TGTGCCAGTAGTAGGGGACAGGGCGACTATGGCTACACCTTC. It specifies CASSRGQGDYGYTF. Supplemented by reference TRBV19 and TRBJ1-2, the full variable domain reads DGGITQSPKYLFRKEGQNVTLSCEQNLNHDAMYWYRQDPGQGLRLIYYSQIVNDFQKGDIAEGYSVSREKKESFPLTVTSAQKNPTAFYLCASSRGQGDYGYTFGSGTRLTVV.

The rearrangement links TRBV6-8 to TRBJ1-5; D uncertain. V lost 6 bases and J lost 7, with 13 bases in between. There are 13 residues in the CDR3. CDR1 MNHGY and CDR2 SAAAGT come from the germline V gene. The CDR3 region has the DNA TGTGCCAGCAGCGACCCAGAGGGCCAGCCCCAGCATTTT. Its translation: CASSDPEGQPQHF.

The rearrangement links TRBV19 to TRBJ1-4; D is undetermined. CDR1 and CDR2 (germline): LNHDA, SQIVND (reference sequence). CDR3 size: 14 residues. V was pared by 7 bases and J by 7 bases, with 16 bases between. CDR3 coding DNA: TGTGCCAGTAAGCAAAGAGGGCTCGGTGAAAAACTGTTTTTT. Translation: CASKQRGLGEKLFF.

This clone showed up just a few times. J is TRBJ1-3 and V is TRBV19; unclear D gene. The CDR3 spans 16 residues. Between the trimmed V and J ends, which lost 0 bases and 0 bases, there was a span of 9 bases. Germline CDR1 LNHDA, CDR2 SQIVND (reference sequence). CDR3 sequence: CASSIEPGFSGNTIYF. The CDR3 DNA follows: TGTGCCAGTAGTATAGAGCCAGGCTTCTCTGGAAACACCATATATTTT.

The rearrangement joins TRBV6-8 to TRBJ1-2, with a tentative D call TRBD1 (5 bases). V dropped 6 bases and J dropped 4 bases, with 12 bases sitting between them. CDR3 size: 13 residues. Germline CDR1 and CDR2: MNHGY and SAAAGT. The CDR3 protein is CASRLTDSYGYTF. The DNA for the CDR3 is TGTGCCAGCAGACTAACTGACAGCTATGGCTACACCTTC.

This sequence joins TRBV5-1 and TRBJ2-7; TRBD1 matches at 7 bases. The CDR3 length is 14 residues. Germline CDR1 SGHRS, CDR2 YFSETQ. V lost 4 bases to trimming and J lost 1 base; unmatched junction nucleotides: 5. The chain's CDR3 is CASSIGTASYEQYF. The CDR3 nucleotides are TGCGCCAGCAGCATTGGGACAGCGTCCTACGAGCAGTACTTC.

There are a few counts of this clone. This rearrangement joins TRBV28 to TRBJ2-2, with TRBD1 matching over 8 bases. The ends lost 7 bases at V and 2 bases at J; junction bases unmatched: 6. Looked up from germline, CDR1 is MDHEN and CDR2 is SYDVKM. The CDR3 runs to 15 residues. CDR3: CASKTGGQNTGELFF. The CDR3 DNA reads as TGTGCCAGCAAAACAGGGGGACAAAACACCGGGGAGCTGTTTTTT. The whole variable domain, remainder taken from reference TRBV28 and TRBJ2-2, is DVKVTQSSRYLVKRTGEKVFLECVQDMDHENMFWYRQDPGLGLRLIYFSYDVKMKEKGDIPEGYSVSREKKERFSLILESASTNQTSMYLCASKTGGQNTGELFFGEGSRLTVL.

This clone is a singleton in its sample. The V and J genes are TRBV18 and TRBJ2-3; D is unclear. The V end lost 3 bases, the J end lost 0 bases, and 4 bases lay between the germline ends. The CDR3 has 13 amino acids. Germline CDR1 KGHSH, CDR2 LQKENI. The DNA of the CDR3 is TGTGCCAGCTCACCGTCTAGCACAGATACGCAGTATTTT. Its translation is CASSPSSTDTQYF. The full variable domain, its missing parts supplied by reference TRBV18 and TRBJ2-3, is NAGVMQNPRHLVRRRGQEARLRCSPMKGHSHVYWYRQLPEEGLKFMVYLQKENIIDESGMPKERFSAEFPKEGPSILRIQQVVRGDSAAYFCASSPSSTDTQYFGPGTRLTVL.

This chain uses TRBV28 with TRBJ1-4; D is uncertain. Trimming pared 7 bases from V and 6 bases from J, leaving 12 bases between. This CDR3 spans 13 amino acids. CDR1 and CDR2 from the germline V gene are MDHEN and SYDVKM. CDR3 bases: TGTGCCAGCACCTCCGGGCAGGATGAAAAACTGTTTTTT. This sequence encodes CASTSGQDEKLFF.

V gene TRBV7-7 combines with J gene TRBJ2-5; 8 nucleotides match TRBD1. Germline CDR1 is SSHAT and CDR2 is FNYEAQ (reference sequence). The CDR3 covers 15 residues. V gave up 1 base and J gave up 1 base; unmatched junction bases: 2. This CDR3 is CASSLGTGRQETQYF. The CDR3 DNA is TGTGCCAGCAGCTTAGGGACAGGGCGCCAAGAGACCCAGTACTTC.

V and J are TRBV5-1 and TRBJ2-2, with D tentatively TRBD2 (6 bases). This CDR3 spans 15 amino acids. Germline V gives CDR1 SGHRS, CDR2 YFSETQ. The V end was cut by 7 bases, the J end by 5 bases, with 18 bases between. The CDR3 region is CASRITLGGTGELFF. The CDR3 DNA is TGCGCCAGCCGAATAACGCTTGGAGGGACCGGGGAGCTGTTTTTT.

The CDR3 bases are TGTGCCAGTAGTGACCAGGGCTCCTACGAGCAGTACTTC. Translated, it gives CASSDQGSYEQYF. V is TRBV19 and J is TRBJ2-7, with D possibly TRBD1 on 5 matching bases. There are 13 residues in the CDR3. The germline CDR1 and CDR2 sequences are LNHDA and SQIVND (reference sequence). Trimming took off 5 bases at V and 0 bases at J, with 8 bases between the two ends.

The rearrangement joins TRBV11-3 to TRBJ1-2, with 7 bases that match TRBD1. The CDR3 is 14 residues long. The V and J ends lost 4 bases and 7 bases, in that order; junction bases with no gene match: 9. Looked up from germline, CDR1 is SGHNT and CDR2 is YENEEA. CDR3 bases: TGTGCCAGCAGCTCCCCGGACAGGTTTTTTGGCTACACCTTC. Encoded protein: CASSSPDRFFGYTF.

This rearrangement joins TRBV11-3 to TRBJ1-1; D is perhaps TRBD1 (6 bases). With 4 bases removed from V and 3 bases from J, the gap between germline ends came to 15 bases. CDR1 and CDR2 from the germline V gene are SGHNT and YENEEA. This CDR3 has 15 residues. The CDR3 here is CASSSYREGDTEAFF. In DNA form, the CDR3 reads TGTGCCAGCAGCTCCTACAGGGAAGGCGACACTGAAGCTTTCTTT.

J is TRBJ1-6 and V is TRBV11-3; 10 bases are a match to TRBD1. Germline CDR1 and CDR2: SGHNT and YENEEA. J gave up 11 bases and V 1 base, and 2 bases lay outside the gene matches. The CDR3 runs to 14 residues. CDR3 in DNA: TGTGCCAGCAGCTTAGGGGGACAGGGGCCACCCCTCCACTTT. It yields the protein CASSLGGQGPPLHF.

This sequence joins TRBV29-1 and TRBJ1-4; 7 nucleotides match TRBD1. V shed 3 bases and J 13 bases; nucleotides not matched to a gene: 8. Germline V gives CDR1 SQVTM, CDR2 ANQGSEA. The CDR3 has 12 residues. CDR3 sequence: CSVEEPGTALFF. DNA of the CDR3: TGCAGCGTTGAGGAGCCCGGGACAGCACTGTTTTTT.

This clone was seen only a few times. The CDR3 DNA reads as TGTGCCAGCAGCTCCCCCGGGACAGGGGCAGACACCATATATTTT. The encoded protein is CASSSPGTGADTIYF. The chain is built from TRBV11-3 and TRBJ1-3; 10 bases map to TRBD1. The CDR3 consists of 15 residues. V shed 4 bases and J 8 bases; nucleotides not matched to a gene: 8. Per germline, CDR1 SGHNT and CDR2 YENEEA.

The chain carries TRBV6-8 and TRBJ1-3; no definite D call. CDR3 length equals 13 residues. Between the trimmed V and J ends, which lost 8 bases and 2 bases, there was a span of 10 bases. Germline CDR1 reads MNHGY; CDR2 reads SAAAGT. In DNA, the CDR3 is TGTGCCAGCGGGAGGGATACTGGAAACACCATATATTTT. Amino acids: CASGRDTGNTIYF.

This CDR3 is CASSHLGELFF. The CDR3 bases are TGTGCCAGCAGCCACCTCGGGGAGCTGTTTTTT. The chain uses TRBV6-4 and TRBJ2-2; D is unclear. Trimming shortened V by 6 bases and J by 7 bases, and 6 bases separated the two germline ends. Germline CDR1 and CDR2: MRHNA and SNTAGT. There are 11 residues in the CDR3.

The chain combines TRBV15 with TRBJ2-2; 9 nucleotides match TRBD1. V shed 5 bases and J 7 bases; nucleotides not matched to a gene: 5. This CDR3 is 14 amino acids long. CDR1 LNHNV and CDR2 YYDKDF come from the germline V gene (reference sequence). CDR3 in amino acids: CATSVDRGIGELFF. CDR3 bases: TGTGCCACCAGCGTCGACAGGGGGATCGGGGAGCTGTTTTTT.

The chain is built from TRBV5-1 and TRBJ1-3; D call uncertain. Per the germline V gene, CDR1 is SGHRS and CDR2 is YFSETQ. The CDR3 is made up of 14 amino acids. Between the trimmed V and J ends, which lost 0 bases and 5 bases, there was a span of 9 bases. In DNA form, the CDR3 reads TGCGCCAGCAGCTTGGGTGGGGATCGAAACACCATATATTTT. This encodes CASSLGGDRNTIYF.

V usage is TRBV19 and J usage is TRBJ2-1, with 10 bases lining up with TRBD1. CDR3 size: 15 residues. Germline loops: CDR1 LNHDA, CDR2 SQIVND (reference sequence). Trimming removed 2 bases from V and 7 bases from J; junction bases left unmatched: 5. The CDR3 bases are TGTGCCAGTAGTATAACCGGGACAGGGGTGAATGAGCAGTTCTTC. Translated, it gives CASSITGTGVNEQFF.

The genes are TRBV1 and TRBJ2-5; TRBD2 is the table's D call, not checked against the DNA. TRBV1 is deemed a pseudogene. CDR3 length: 13 amino acids. The CDR3 is CASSRLGGETQYF. The CDR3 coding sequence is TGCGCCAGCAGTCGGCTAGGAGGAGAGACCCAGTACTTC.

Only a few counts were recorded for this clone. The chain is built from TRBV6-8 and TRBJ2-7; D possibly uses TRBD1 or TRBD2 (5 bases each). This CDR3 comprises 14 residues. Germline CDR1 and CDR2: MNHGY and SAAAGT. Trimming removed 5 bases from V and 0 bases from J, with 11 bases in between. CDR3 nucleotides: TGTGCCAGCAGTCGGGGCACGGCCTCCTACGAGCAGTACTTC. Its translation is CASSRGTASYEQYF.